The clone carrying this T cell receptor (beta chain) was recorded many times. The V end lost 1 base, the J end lost 3 bases, and 7 bases lay between the germline ends. CDR3 length equals 14 residues. Germline values: CDR1 LNHNV, CDR2 YYDKDF (reference sequence). The source of the sample is a study of T cell clones after liver transplantation. Assay: immunoSEQ multiplex PCR; the TCRdb copy retains only in-frame clones and omits some. Of 65,000 to 80,000 clones listed, 75% to 90% are singletons. The chain combines TRBV15 with TRBJ2-4; D ambiguous. The TCR originated in a human patient who received a liver transplant. Some T cells could come from the graft donor. The sample in question was CD4+ T cells from blood, obtained at the 22-month timepoint. The CDR3 loop is CATSRGSDKNIQYF. CDR3 DNA: TGTGCCACCAGCAGAGGGTCAGACAAAAACATTCAGTACTTC.